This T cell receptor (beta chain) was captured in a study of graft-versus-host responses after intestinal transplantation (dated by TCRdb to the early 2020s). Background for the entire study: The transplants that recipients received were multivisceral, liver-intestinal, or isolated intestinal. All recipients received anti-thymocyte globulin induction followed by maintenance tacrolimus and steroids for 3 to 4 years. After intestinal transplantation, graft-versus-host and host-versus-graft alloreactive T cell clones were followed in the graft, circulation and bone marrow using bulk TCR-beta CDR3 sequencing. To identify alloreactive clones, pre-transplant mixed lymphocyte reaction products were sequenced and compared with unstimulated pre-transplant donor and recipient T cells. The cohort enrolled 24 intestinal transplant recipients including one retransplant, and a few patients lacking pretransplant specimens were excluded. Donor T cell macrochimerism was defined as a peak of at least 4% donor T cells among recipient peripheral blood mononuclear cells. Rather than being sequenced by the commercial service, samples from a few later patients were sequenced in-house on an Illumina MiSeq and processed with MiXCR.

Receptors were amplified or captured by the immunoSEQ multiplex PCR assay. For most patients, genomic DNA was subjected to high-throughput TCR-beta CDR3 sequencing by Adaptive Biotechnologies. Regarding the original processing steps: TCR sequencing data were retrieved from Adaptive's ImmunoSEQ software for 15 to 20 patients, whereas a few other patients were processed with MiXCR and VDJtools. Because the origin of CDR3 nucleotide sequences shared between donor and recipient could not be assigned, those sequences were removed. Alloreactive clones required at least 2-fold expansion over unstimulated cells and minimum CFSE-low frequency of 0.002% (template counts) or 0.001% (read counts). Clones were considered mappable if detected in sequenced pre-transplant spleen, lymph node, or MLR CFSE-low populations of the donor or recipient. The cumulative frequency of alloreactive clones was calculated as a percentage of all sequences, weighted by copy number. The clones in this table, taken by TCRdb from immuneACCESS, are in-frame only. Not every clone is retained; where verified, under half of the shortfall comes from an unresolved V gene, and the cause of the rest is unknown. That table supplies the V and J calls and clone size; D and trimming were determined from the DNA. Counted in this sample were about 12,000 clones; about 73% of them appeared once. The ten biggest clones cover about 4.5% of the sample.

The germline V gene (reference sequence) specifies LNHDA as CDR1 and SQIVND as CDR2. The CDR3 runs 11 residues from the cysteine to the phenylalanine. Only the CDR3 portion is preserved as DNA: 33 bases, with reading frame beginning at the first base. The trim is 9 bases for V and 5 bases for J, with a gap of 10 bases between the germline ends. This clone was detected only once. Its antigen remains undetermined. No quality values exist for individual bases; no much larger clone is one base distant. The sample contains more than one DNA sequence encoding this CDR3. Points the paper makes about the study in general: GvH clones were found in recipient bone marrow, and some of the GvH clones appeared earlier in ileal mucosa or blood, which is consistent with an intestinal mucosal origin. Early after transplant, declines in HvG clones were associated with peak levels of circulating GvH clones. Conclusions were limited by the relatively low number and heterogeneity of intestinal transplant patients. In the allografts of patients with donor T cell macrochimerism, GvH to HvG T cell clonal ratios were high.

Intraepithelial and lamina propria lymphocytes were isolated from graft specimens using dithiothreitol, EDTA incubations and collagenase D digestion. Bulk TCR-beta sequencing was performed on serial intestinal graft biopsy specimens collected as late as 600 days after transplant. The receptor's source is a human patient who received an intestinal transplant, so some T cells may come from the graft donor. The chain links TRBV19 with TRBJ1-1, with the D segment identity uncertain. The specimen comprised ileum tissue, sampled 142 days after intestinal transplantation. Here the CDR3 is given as CASSRGTEAFF. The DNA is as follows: TGTGCCAGCTCCCGCGGGACTGAAGCTTTCTTT.